The 22 T cell receptor beta chains presented below share a single source sample, sequenced in a study of blood T cell repertoires in COVID-19. Assay used: immunoSEQ multiplex PCR; TCRdb lists only in-frame clones, some missing. The table lists 250,000 to 400,000 clones, about 90% of them singletons, with less than 3.5% in the top ten. The specimen sequenced was peripheral blood. These receptors were obtained from a young woman with COVID-19, enrolled during active disease.

The genes are TRBV6-5 and TRBJ2-1; TRBD2 matches at 11 bases. The CDR3 consists of 15 residues. From germline, CDR1 is MNHEY and CDR2 SVGAGI. With V trimmed by 0 bases and J by 5 bases, 0 bases remained unmatched. The CDR3 here is CASSYSTSGDNEQFF. CDR3 bases: TGTGCCAGCAGTTACTCGACTAGCGGGGACAATGAGCAGTTCTTC.

The V gene is TRBV27, the J gene TRBJ1-2; TRBD1 matches 7 bases. CDR1 and CDR2 from the germline V gene are MNHEY and SMNVEV (reference sequence). Losses at the gene ends were 5 bases for V and 0 bases for J; bases not matched to a gene: 9. The CDR3 length is 16 residues. DNA for the CDR3: TGTGCCAGCAGTCCAGGACAGGTCATATCTAACTATGGCTACACCTTC. Translation gives CASSPGQVISNYGYTF.

The chain carries TRBV7-2 and TRBJ2-7; 7 positions agree with TRBD2. After removal of 1 base from V and 5 bases from J, the junction contained 8 bases not matched to a gene. Per the germline V gene, CDR1 is SGHTA and CDR2 is FQGNSA. The CDR3 totals 15 residues. CDR3 region: CASSLGAGSMDEQYF. CDR3 nucleotides: TGTGCCAGCAGCTTAGGAGCGGGGAGCATGGACGAGCAGTACTTC.

This chain joins TRBV5-1 and TRBJ1-2; 12 bases agree with TRBD1. The CDR3 sequence is 16 residues long. Germline CDR1 is SGHRS and CDR2 is YFSETQ. With 3 bases clipped from V and 4 bases from J, the junction kept 7 bases outside the gene matches. In nucleotides, the CDR3 is TGCGCCAGCAGCTCGGGACAGGGGGCTGGTGGCTATGGCTACACCTTC. It translates to CASSSGQGAGGYGYTF.

The chain joins TRBV5-1 to TRBJ2-5; D not resolved. The CDR3 totals 16 residues. V lost 0 bases, J lost 5 bases, and 17 bases lay in between. CDR1 and CDR2 (germline): SGHRS, YFSETQ. CDR3 DNA sequence: TGCGCCAGCAGCTTGGTAACGGCGAAAGTCGGGGAGACCCAGTACTTC. Its translation is CASSLVTAKVGETQYF.

V gene TRBV30 combines with J gene TRBJ1-5; 7 positions match TRBD1. Germline loops: CDR1 GTSNPN, CDR2 SVGIG (reference sequence). The CDR3 totals 15 residues. Germline trimming cut 2 bases from V and 9 bases from J; bases unmatched to any gene: 13. This chain's CDR3 is CAWSSPGQPNRPQHF. The CDR3 DNA follows: TGTGCCTGGAGTTCTCCGGGACAGCCCAATAGGCCCCAGCATTTT.

This chain links TRBV5-6 with TRBJ2-1, with D perhaps matching TRBD2 (6 bases). There are 12 residues in the CDR3. CDR1 SGHDT and CDR2 YYEEEE come from the germline V gene. Trimming shortened V by 1 base and J by 12 bases, and 11 bases separated the two germline ends. The CDR3 region is CASSLTAGLQFF. DNA for the CDR3: TGTGCCAGCAGCTTGACTGCGGGATTGCAGTTCTTC.

The chain combines TRBV4-2 with TRBJ2-2; 11 bases are shared with TRBD1. This CDR3 is built from 18 residues. V trimming: 0 bases; J trimming: 7 bases; junction bases outside the gene matches: 10. From germline, CDR1 is LGHNA and CDR2 YNFKEQ. The CDR3 here is CASSQDRRTGGTNGELFF. In nucleotides, the CDR3 is TGTGCCAGCAGCCAAGATCGCAGGACAGGGGGCACAAACGGGGAGCTGTTTTTT.

In the case of this clone: In the same sample, other DNA sequences code for this CDR3. V usage is TRBV19 and J usage is TRBJ1-1; 7 nucleotides agree with TRBD1. The CDR3 has 15 amino acids. V shed 5 bases, J shed 0 bases, and the junction held 6 bases outside the gene matches. Germline assignment: CDR1 LNHDA and CDR2 SQIVND (reference sequence). CDR3: CASSPRTGLNTEAFF. CDR3 DNA sequence: TGTGCCAGTAGTCCCCGGACAGGCTTGAACACTGAAGCTTTCTTT.

This clone is a singleton in its sample. The chain recombines TRBV24-1 with TRBJ1-5; D perhaps matches TRBD1 (5 bases). Per the germline V gene, CDR1 is KGHDR and CDR2 is SFDVKD. V was clipped by 2 bases and J by 0 bases, with 10 bases between them. CDR3 length equals 16 residues. Written as DNA, the CDR3 is TGTGCCACCAGTGATTCTCAGGGTTATAGCAATCAGCCCCAGCATTTT. Residues: CATSDSQGYSNQPQHF.

The chain uses TRBV19 and TRBJ1-5; no firm D call. CDR1 is LNHDA and CDR2 is SQIVND in the germline V gene (reference sequence). V shed 11 bases and J shed 1 base, with 3 bases lying between them. This CDR3 region has 10 residues. The CDR3 sequence: CAQSNQPQHF. CDR3 in DNA: TGTGCCCAGAGCAATCAGCCCCAGCATTTT. The complete variable domain, with remaining parts taken from reference TRBV19 and TRBJ1-5, reads DGGITQSPKYLFRKEGQNVTLSCEQNLNHDAMYWYRQDPGQGLRLIYYSQIVNDFQKGDIAEGYSVSREKKESFPLTVTSAQKNPTAFYLCAQSNQPQHFGDGTRLSIL.

The chain carries TRBV4-2 and TRBJ1-3; D unclear. The V gene lost 2 bases and the J gene lost 0 bases, with 11 bases spanning the gap. CDR1 is LGHNA, CDR2 YNFKEQ, per germline. CDR3 length: 16 amino acids. The CDR3 sequence is CASSQLTPSSGNTIYF. The CDR3 DNA reads TGTGCCAGCAGCCAACTGACACCGAGCTCTGGAAACACCATATATTTT.

V gene TRBV14 combines with J gene TRBJ2-1; D call uncertain. The CDR3 extends over 15 amino acids. The germline V and J ends were trimmed by 2 bases and 0 bases, with 8 bases remaining between them. CDR1 is SGHDN, CDR2 FVKESK, per germline. CDR3 sequence (DNA): TGTGCCAGCAGCCAACCACAGAACTCCTACAATGAGCAGTTCTTC. It encodes CASSQPQNSYNEQFF.

The chain uses TRBV27 and TRBJ1-1; 8 bases map to TRBD1. Germline trimming cut 5 bases from V and 1 base from J; bases unmatched to any gene: 3. Germline CDR1 and CDR2: MNHEY and SMNVEV (reference sequence). The length of the CDR3 is 14 residues. The CDR3 region has the DNA TGTGCCAGCAGTCGAGGGACAGGGAACACTGAAGCTTTCTTT. This gives the protein CASSRGTGNTEAFF.

The chain links TRBV7-9 to TRBJ1-2; tentative D call: TRBD1 (5 bases). Germline loops: CDR1 SEHNR, CDR2 FQNEAQ (reference sequence). The length of the CDR3 is 15 residues. V lost 1 base to trimming and J lost 2 bases, with 11 bases between them. The CDR3 sequence: CASSLEGFKNYGYTF. The CDR3 nucleotides read TGTGCCAGCAGCTTAGAGGGGTTCAAGAACTATGGCTACACCTTC.

The chain combines TRBV19 with TRBJ1-4; D unresolved. The V gene lost 6 bases and the J gene lost 8 bases, with 25 bases spanning the gap. CDR1 and CDR2 (germline): LNHDA, SQIVND (reference sequence). This CDR3 comprises 17 residues. The CDR3 loop reads CASSITVHPAQREKLFF. The DNA for the CDR3 is TGTGCCAGTAGCATCACGGTCCACCCCGCCCAGAGGGAAAAACTGTTTTTT.

The chain is built from TRBV2 and TRBJ2-1; TRBD2 agrees at 10 bases. Germline V gives CDR1 SNHLY, CDR2 FYNNEI. This CDR3 spans 15 amino acids. The trim removed 6 bases at V and 7 bases at J, leaving 9 bases unmatched. The CDR3 spells CASRKAGGPGNEQFF. In DNA, the CDR3 is TGTGCCAGCAGGAAAGCGGGAGGGCCTGGAAATGAGCAGTTCTTC. Looking up the rest from reference TRBV2 and TRBJ2-1 gives the full variable domain: EPEVTQTPSHQVTQMGQEVILRCVPISNHLYFYWYRQILGQKVEFLVSFYNNEISEKSEIFDDQFSVERPDGSNFTLKIRSTKLEDSAMYFCASRKAGGPGNEQFFGPGTRLTVL.

The chain is built from TRBV29-1 and TRBJ2-7; D might be TRBD2 (5 bases). Germline V gene sequence: CDR1 SQVTM, CDR2 ANQGSEA. The CDR3 is 12 amino acids. The V end was cut by 7 bases, the J end by 3 bases, with 13 bases between. The CDR3: CSATGLGYEQYF. The CDR3 nucleotides are TGCAGCGCCACCGGACTGGGCTACGAGCAGTACTTC.

V is TRBV5-6 and J is TRBJ1-1; D perhaps matches TRBD1 (5 bases). Trimming removed 5 bases from V and 0 bases from J, with 14 bases in between. The CDR3 runs to 15 residues. Germline CDR1 SGHDT, CDR2 YYEEEE. The CDR3 DNA reads as TGTGCCAGCAGACTCGACAGAGTTATGAACACTGAAGCTTTCTTT. This gives the protein CASRLDRVMNTEAFF.

The chain links TRBV11-3 to TRBJ1-1, with a possible D match to TRBD1 (6 bases). V was pared by 6 bases and J by 4 bases, with 9 bases between. The V gene's germline CDR1 is SGHNT and CDR2 YENEEA. This CDR3 is built from 12 residues. The CDR3 region is CASRPDSTEAFF. The CDR3 DNA is TGTGCCAGCAGGCCGGACAGCACTGAAGCTTTCTTT.

V gene TRBV27 combines with J gene TRBJ2-7; the match to TRBD1 covers 8 bases. Germline CDR1 and CDR2: MNHEY and SMNVEV (reference sequence). The CDR3 consists of 14 residues. Losses at the gene ends were 5 bases for V and 4 bases for J; bases not matched to a gene: 7. The CDR3 nucleotides are TGTGCCAGCAGTCCGACAGGGGTCCCTTACGAGCAGTACTTC. Translation: CASSPTGVPYEQYF.

This chain links TRBV10-3 with TRBJ2-6; TRBD1 might be the D (6 bases). This CDR3 has 13 residues. Trimming stripped 9 bases from V and 4 bases from J, with 10 bases between. The germline gives CDR1 ENHRY, CDR2 SYGVKD. CDR3 nucleotides: TGTGCCATGCAGCAGGGGGGGGCCAACGTCCTGACTTTC. This translates into CAMQQGGANVLTF.